The present T cell receptor beta chain was sequenced within a study of blood T cell repertoires in COVID-19. Study information: Collection of acute and convalescent COVID-19 samples took place in the United States, Italy and Spain. In each case, the material was cDNA or gDNA derived from T cells, B-cell-depleted T cells, or PBMCs.

Original handling: Amplification of reference gene primers was used by the study to estimate nucleated cell counts. Some clones are missing from TCRdb's copy, which holds only in-frame ones; the method was immunoSEQ multiplex PCR. Clone size and the V and J calls come from that table; the DNA yielded D and trimming. The table includes around 110,000 clones, 82% detected once. The V gene end was trimmed by 5 bases and the J gene end by 3 bases; junction bases not matched to a gene: 11. Germline V lookup: CDR1 SGHTA, CDR2 FQGNSA. This CDR3 comprises 16 residues. This chain uses TRBV7-2 with TRBJ2-7; 9 bases fit TRBD2. The sample comprised peripheral blood. The sequence derives from a man between 70 and 80 years old with active or convalescent COVID-19. The CDR3 DNA sequence: TGTGCCAGCAGCCCGGAGGTCAGCGGGAGGCTCTACGAGCAGTACTTC. It is translated as CASSPEVSGRLYEQYF.